This T cell receptor beta chain originates from a study of T cells after yellow fever vaccination. General study points: In FACS-sorted repertoires, abundant clonotypes from the bulk population could appear as contaminants. It was a small share of clonotypes that appeared in both CD4 and CD8 compartments.

Trimming took off 0 bases at V and 0 bases at J, with 6 bases between the two ends. Germline CDR1 reads SGHTA; CDR2 reads FQGNSA. This CDR3 has 15 residues. Generation of TCR cDNA used 5'RACE template switching (which added a universal primer site and UMIs). Using its own MiXCR run on the 5' RACE reads, TCRdb lists one record per CDR3 protein. The table shows about 130,000 distinct CDR3 sequences, with under 8% occurring only once. This clonotype came up a few times. Its antigen remains unknown. The specimen comprised CD4+ T cells sorted from PBMCs, sampled less than 11 days after the first yellow fever vaccination. This receptor was identified in a man between 18 and 35 years old who received the YFV17D yellow fever vaccine. V is TRBV7-2 and J is TRBJ1-3, with D uncertain. In nucleotides, the CDR3 is TGTGCCAGCAGCTTAGCGGAGGGCTCTGGAAACACCATATATTTT. As protein: CASSLAEGSGNTIYF.